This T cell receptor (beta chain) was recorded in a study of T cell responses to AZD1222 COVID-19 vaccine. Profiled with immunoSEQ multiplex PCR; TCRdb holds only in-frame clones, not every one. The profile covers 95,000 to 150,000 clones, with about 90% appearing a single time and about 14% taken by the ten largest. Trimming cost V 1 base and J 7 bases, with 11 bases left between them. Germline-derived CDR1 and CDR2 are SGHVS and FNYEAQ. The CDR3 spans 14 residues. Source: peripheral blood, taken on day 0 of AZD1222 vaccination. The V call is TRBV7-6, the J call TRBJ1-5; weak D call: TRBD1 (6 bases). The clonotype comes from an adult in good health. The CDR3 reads CASSLETGTQPQHF. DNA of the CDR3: TGTGCCAGCAGCTTAGAAACAGGGACGCAGCCCCAGCATTTT.